This section outlines one T cell receptor beta chain sequence together with its context. What it recognizes is unknown. The data originate from a study of T cell responses to AZD1222 COVID-19 vaccine. General study findings and limits: The repertoires were collected only after the peak T cell response. At baseline, just five or six AZD1222 recipients tested seropositive. The breadth and depth of Spike-specific TCRs increased once two AZD1222 doses had been given.

TCRdb's copy holds only in-frame clones and misses some; the assay was immunoSEQ multiplex PCR. The sample lists fewer than 120,000 clones, around 90% occurring once. The CDR3 runs 14 residues. Germline CDR1 and CDR2: SGHRS and YFSETQ. V dropped 5 bases and J dropped 11; count of bases not matched to a gene: 15. This rearrangement joins TRBV5-1 to TRBJ1-1, with 7 bases that match TRBD1. This TCR derives from an adult in good health. The specimen comprised peripheral blood, sampled on day 0 of AZD1222 vaccination. The CDR3 coding sequence is TGCGCCAGCAGGGTTGACAGGGATAGGTTAAATGCTTTCTTT. As protein: CASRVDRDRLNAFF.